A single sample gave rise to the 9 T cell receptor beta chains below, sequenced in a study of T cell responses to AZD1222 COVID-19 vaccine (dated by TCRdb to the early 2020s). Libraries were constructed by the immunoSEQ multiplex PCR assay. Drawn from immuneACCESS, this table holds only the in-frame rearrangements with V and J called that TCRdb kept. Clones are partly lost; checked studies trace under half to an unresolved V gene and leave the rest unexplained. The sample contains 160,000 or so clones, roughly 94% of them found a single time. The ten top clones hold roughly 5.6% of the sample. This specimen's time point label, per the study, means: about 28 days (+/-7) after the second vaccine dose. Sample: peripheral blood, taken 28 days after the second AZD1222 dose. Receptors were obtained from an adult who received the AZD1222 COVID-19 vaccine.

V and J are TRBV6-5 and TRBJ1-6, with D perhaps TRBD1 (5 bases). The CDR3 consists of 15 residues. Trimming took 7 bases from V and 0 from J, leaving 10 bases between them. Germline V gene data show CDR1 as MNHEY and CDR2 as SVGAGI. The CDR3 sequence is CASTGPNSYNSPLHF. CDR3 coding DNA: TGTGCCAGCACGGGGCCGAACTCCTATAATTCACCCCTCCACTTT.

The chain links TRBV7-2 to TRBJ2-7; TRBD2 agrees at 7 bases. The CDR3 contains 17 residues. The germline CDR1 and CDR2 sequences are SGHTA and FQGNSA. The junction had 18 bases not matched to a gene; V was cut back by 5 bases and J by 5 bases. CDR3 residues: CASSQTSGTLDWDEQYF. DNA of the CDR3: TGTGCCAGCAGCCAAACAAGCGGGACCCTCGATTGGGACGAGCAGTACTTC. Based on the CDR3 plus reference TRBV7-2 and TRBJ2-7, the full variable domain is GAGVSQSPSNKVTEKGKDVELRCDPISGHTALYWYRQSLGQGLEFLIYFQGNSAPDKSGLPSDRFSAERTGGSVSTLTIQRTQQEDSAVYLCASSQTSGTLDWDEQYFGPGTRLTVT.

This clone was seen a single time. This chain joins TRBV6-6 and TRBJ2-7, with a weak D call TRBD1 (5 bases). V was pared by 5 bases and J by 0 bases, with 8 bases between. The CDR3 consists of 13 residues. Looked up from germline, CDR1 is MNHNY and CDR2 is SVGAGI (reference sequence). The CDR3 DNA sequence: TGTGCCAGCAGTGACAGAAGCTCCTACGAGCAGTACTTC. It specifies CASSDRSSYEQYF.

There are a few counts of this clone. DNA of the CDR3: TGTGCCAGCAGCTTAGGGGGTGCGGCTGGCGAGACCCAGTACTTC. Protein: CASSLGGAAGETQYF. This chain connects TRBV11-2 to TRBJ2-5; D remains ambiguous. The CDR3 length is 15 residues. V lost 1 base to trimming and J lost 5 bases, with 14 bases between them. Per germline, CDR1 SGHAT and CDR2 FQNNGV.

The rearrangement links TRBV30 to TRBJ2-7, with TRBD1 matching over 8 bases. The CDR3 spans 13 residues. The ends lost 5 bases at V and 0 bases at J; junction bases unmatched: 3. Germline V gene lookup returns CDR1 GTSNPN and CDR2 SVGIG (reference sequence). The CDR3 protein is CAWSDRDSYEQYF. In DNA, the CDR3 is TGTGCCTGGTCGGACAGGGACTCCTACGAGCAGTACTTC. Supplemented by reference TRBV30 and TRBJ2-7, the full variable domain reads SQTIHQWPATLVQPVGSPLSLECTVEGTSNPNLYWYRQAAGRGLQLLFYSVGIGQISSEVPQNLSASRPQDRQFILSSKKLLLSDSGFYLCAWSDRDSYEQYFGPGTRLTVT.

V is TRBV6-2 or TRBV6-3 and J is TRBJ2-1; maybe TRBD1 (6 bases). V lost 3 bases and J lost 0, with 9 bases in between. The CDR3 is made up of 15 amino acids. Germline assignment: CDR1 MNHEY and CDR2 SVGEGT. The CDR3 coding sequence is TGTGCCAGCAGTTATAGGGGGAGCTCCTACAATGAGCAGTTCTTC. Protein product: CASSYRGSSYNEQFF.

This chain connects TRBV7-9 to TRBJ2-7, with TRBD1 matching over 8 bases. CDR1 and CDR2 (germline): SEHNR, FQNEAQ (reference sequence). The CDR3 is 14 residues long. V lost 5 bases to trimming and J lost 3 bases; unmatched junction nucleotides: 6. CDR3 sequence reads: CASSIAGQDYEQYF. As DNA, the CDR3 is TGTGCCAGCAGCATCGCGGGACAGGACTACGAGCAGTACTTC.

The chain has TRBV11-2 and TRBJ1-1, with D perhaps TRBD1 (6 bases). The CDR3 runs 14 residues. V lost 5 bases, J lost 10 bases, and 20 bases lay in between. Germline V lookup: CDR1 SGHAT, CDR2 FQNNGV. The CDR3 reads CASSPRDTPVLAFF. CDR3 nucleotide sequence: TGTGCCAGCAGCCCTCGGGACACCCCGGTGCTAGCTTTCTTT. The full variable domain, with the rest looked up from reference TRBV11-2 and TRBJ1-1, is EAGVAQSPRYKIIEKRQSVAFWCNPISGHATLYWYQQILGQGPKLLIQFQNNGVVDDSQLPKDRFSAERLKGVDSTLKIQPAKLEDSAVYLCASSPRDTPVLAFFGQGTRLTVV.

The V and J genes are TRBV25-1 and TRBJ1-1, with a possible D match to TRBD1 (6 bases). Germline V lookup: CDR1 MGHDK, CDR2 SYGVNS. V lost 9 bases, J lost 4 bases, and 9 bases lay in between. The CDR3 covers 11 residues. This CDR3 is CASQGSTEAFF. The DNA for the CDR3 is TGTGCCAGTCAGGGGTCCACTGAAGCTTTCTTT.